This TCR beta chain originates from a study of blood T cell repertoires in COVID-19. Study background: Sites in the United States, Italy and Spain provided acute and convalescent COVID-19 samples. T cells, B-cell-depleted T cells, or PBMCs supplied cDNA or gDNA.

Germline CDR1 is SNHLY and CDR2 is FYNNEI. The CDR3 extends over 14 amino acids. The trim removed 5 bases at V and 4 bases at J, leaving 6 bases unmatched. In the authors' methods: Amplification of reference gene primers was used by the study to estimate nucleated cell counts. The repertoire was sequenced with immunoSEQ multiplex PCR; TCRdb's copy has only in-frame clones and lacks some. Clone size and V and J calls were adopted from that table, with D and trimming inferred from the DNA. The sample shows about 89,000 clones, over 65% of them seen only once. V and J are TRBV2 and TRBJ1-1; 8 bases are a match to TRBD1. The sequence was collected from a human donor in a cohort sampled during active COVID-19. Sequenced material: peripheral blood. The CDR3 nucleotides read TGTGCCAGCAGTTACCTGCAGGGGGCCACTGAAGCTTTCTTT. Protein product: CASSYLQGATEAFF.